Listed here is a single T cell receptor (beta chain). The antigen remains undetermined. V was shortened by 2 bases and J by 2 bases, with 14 bases between the two germline ends. Germline CDR1 is SGHRS and CDR2 is YFSETQ. The CDR3 loop spans 15 amino acids. This sample was included in a study of CD8+ T cells in alopecia areata. Findings and limits, study-wide: Researchers report lesional scalp, most notably alopecia totalis/universalis, outstripped normal scalp in clonality.

RNA, once extracted, was reverse transcribed into cDNA for use as the sequencing template. Assay: immunoSEQ multiplex PCR; the TCRdb copy retains only in-frame clones and omits some. The table records under 65,000 clones, around 47% of them present only once. Sequencing was done on a sample of NKG2D-low CD8+ T cells sorted from blood. V and J are TRBV5-1 and TRBJ2-7; D is possibly TRBD2 (6 bases). This clonotype originated in a human donor with alopecia areata. The CDR3 protein is CASSFSQEGPYEQYF. The CDR3 DNA reads TGCGCCAGCAGCTTTAGCCAGGAGGGGCCCTACGAGCAGTACTTC.